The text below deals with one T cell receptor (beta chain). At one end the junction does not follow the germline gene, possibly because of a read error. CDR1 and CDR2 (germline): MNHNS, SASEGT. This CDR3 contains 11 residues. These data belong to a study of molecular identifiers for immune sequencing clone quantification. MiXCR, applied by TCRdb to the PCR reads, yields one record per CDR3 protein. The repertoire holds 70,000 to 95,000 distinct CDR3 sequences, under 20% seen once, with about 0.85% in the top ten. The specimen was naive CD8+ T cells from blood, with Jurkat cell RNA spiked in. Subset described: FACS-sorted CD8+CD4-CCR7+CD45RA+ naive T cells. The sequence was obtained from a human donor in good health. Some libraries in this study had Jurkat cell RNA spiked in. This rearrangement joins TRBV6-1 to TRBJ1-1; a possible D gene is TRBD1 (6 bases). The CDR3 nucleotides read TGTGTCAGCAGGCGGGACACCGAAGCTTTCTTT. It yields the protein CVSRRDTEAFF.